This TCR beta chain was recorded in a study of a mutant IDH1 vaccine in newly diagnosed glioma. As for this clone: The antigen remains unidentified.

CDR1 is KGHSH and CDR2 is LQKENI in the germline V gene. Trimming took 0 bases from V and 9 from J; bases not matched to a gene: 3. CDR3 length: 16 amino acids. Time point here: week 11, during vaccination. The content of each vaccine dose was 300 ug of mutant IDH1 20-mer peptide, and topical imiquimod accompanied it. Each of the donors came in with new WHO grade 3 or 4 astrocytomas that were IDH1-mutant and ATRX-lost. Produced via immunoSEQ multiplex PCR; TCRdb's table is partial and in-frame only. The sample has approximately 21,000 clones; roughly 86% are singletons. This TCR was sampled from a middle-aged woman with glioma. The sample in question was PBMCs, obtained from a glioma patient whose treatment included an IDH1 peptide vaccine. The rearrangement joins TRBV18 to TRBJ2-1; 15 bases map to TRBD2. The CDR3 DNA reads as TGTGCCAGCTCACCACCGGGACTAGCGGGAGGTATTGAGCAGTTCTTC. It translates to CASSPPGLAGGIEQFF. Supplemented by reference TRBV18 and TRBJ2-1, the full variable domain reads NAGVMQNPRHLVRRRGQEARLRCSPMKGHSHVYWYRQLPEEGLKFMVYLQKENIIDESGMPKERFSAEFPKEGPSILRIQQVVRGDSAAYFCASSPPGLAGGIEQFFGPGTRLTVL.